This entry concerns a single T cell receptor beta chain. Its antigen remains unknown. Sequencing was performed with immunoSEQ multiplex PCR; in TCRdb, only in-frame clones are kept and a portion is missing. This table has around 3,700 clones, 82% appearing once. The CDR3 length is 14 residues. Trimming removed 1 base from V and 7 bases from J; junction bases left unmatched: 7. Germline lookup yields CDR1 SGHTA and CDR2 FQGNSA. This entry comes from a study of immune evolution from preneoplasia to lung adenocarcinoma. The wider study: HLA loss of heterozygosity: 5.5% to 8.5% AIS, around 16% MIA, roughly 35% ADC, none AAH.

Study-wide results and limits: Clonality was highest in normal lung, lower in later-stage lesions apparently.

Between about 2014 and 2018, patients underwent resection in Japan or China. The clonotype was recovered from a person aged 65 to 85 with invasive lung adenocarcinoma. Sequencing was performed on FFPE invasive lung adenocarcinoma tissue. This rearrangement joins TRBV7-2 to TRBJ2-7; 7 bases line up with TRBD2. CDR3: CASSLVGSRGEQYF. The CDR3, as DNA: TGTGCCAGCAGCTTAGTGGGATCGCGGGGGGAGCAGTACTTC.